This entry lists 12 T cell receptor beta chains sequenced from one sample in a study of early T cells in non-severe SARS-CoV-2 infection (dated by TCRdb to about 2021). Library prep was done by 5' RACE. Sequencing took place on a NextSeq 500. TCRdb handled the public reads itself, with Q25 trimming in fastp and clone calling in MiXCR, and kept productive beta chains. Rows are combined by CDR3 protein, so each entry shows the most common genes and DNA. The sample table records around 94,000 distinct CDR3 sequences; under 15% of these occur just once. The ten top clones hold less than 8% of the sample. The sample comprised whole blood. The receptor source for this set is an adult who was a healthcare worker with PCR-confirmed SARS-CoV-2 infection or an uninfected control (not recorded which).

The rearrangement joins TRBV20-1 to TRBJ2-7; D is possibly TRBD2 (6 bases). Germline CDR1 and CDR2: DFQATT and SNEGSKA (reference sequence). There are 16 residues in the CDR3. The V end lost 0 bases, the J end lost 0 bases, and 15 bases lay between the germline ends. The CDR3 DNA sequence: TGCAGTGCTAGAGATCTACGGGGGACGGTCTCCTACGAGCAGTACTTC. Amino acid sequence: CSARDLRGTVSYEQYF.

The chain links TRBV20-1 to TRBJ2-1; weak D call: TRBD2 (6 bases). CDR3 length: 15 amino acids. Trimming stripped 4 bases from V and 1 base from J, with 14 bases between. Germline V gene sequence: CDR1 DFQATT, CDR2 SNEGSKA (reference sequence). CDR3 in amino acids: CSATQTSFSYNEQFF. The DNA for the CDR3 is TGCAGTGCTACCCAAACTAGCTTTTCCTACAATGAGCAGTTCTTC.

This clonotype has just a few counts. CDR3 DNA sequence: TGCAGTGCCCGGGAAGGGGCCTACGAGCAGTACTTC. Protein sequence: CSAREGAYEQYF. The chain has TRBV20-1 and TRBJ2-7; D tentatively reads TRBD1 or TRBD2 (5 bases each). The CDR3 consists of 12 residues. Trimming pared 6 bases from V and 2 bases from J, leaving 11 bases between. CDR1 is DFQATT, CDR2 SNEGSKA, per germline (reference sequence).

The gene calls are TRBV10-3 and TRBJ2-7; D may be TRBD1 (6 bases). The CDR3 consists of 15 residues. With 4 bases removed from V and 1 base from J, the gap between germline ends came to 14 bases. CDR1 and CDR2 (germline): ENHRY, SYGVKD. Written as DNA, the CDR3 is TGTGCCATCAGTGGAGGGGAAGGGACATCCTACGAGCAGTACTTC. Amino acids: CAISGGEGTSYEQYF.

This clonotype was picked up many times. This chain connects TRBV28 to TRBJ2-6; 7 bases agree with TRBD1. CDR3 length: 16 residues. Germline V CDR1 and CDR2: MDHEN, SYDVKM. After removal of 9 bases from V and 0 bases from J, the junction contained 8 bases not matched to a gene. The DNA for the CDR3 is TGTGCCAGTGAGACGGGACAGATCTCTGGGGCCAACGTCCTGACTTTC. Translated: CASETGQISGANVLTF.

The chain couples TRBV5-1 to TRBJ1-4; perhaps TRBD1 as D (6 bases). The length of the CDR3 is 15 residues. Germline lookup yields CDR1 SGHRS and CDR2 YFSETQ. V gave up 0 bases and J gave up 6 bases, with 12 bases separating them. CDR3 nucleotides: TGCGCCAGCAGCTTGGACCGGGACACGCATGAAAAACTGTTTTTT. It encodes CASSLDRDTHEKLFF.

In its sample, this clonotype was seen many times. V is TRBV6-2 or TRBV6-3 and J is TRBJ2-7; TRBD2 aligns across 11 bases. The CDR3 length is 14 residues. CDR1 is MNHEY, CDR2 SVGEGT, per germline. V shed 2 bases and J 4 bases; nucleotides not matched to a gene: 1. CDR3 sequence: CASSYTSGSYEQYF. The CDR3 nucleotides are TGTGCCAGCAGTTACACTAGCGGGAGTTACGAGCAGTACTTC.

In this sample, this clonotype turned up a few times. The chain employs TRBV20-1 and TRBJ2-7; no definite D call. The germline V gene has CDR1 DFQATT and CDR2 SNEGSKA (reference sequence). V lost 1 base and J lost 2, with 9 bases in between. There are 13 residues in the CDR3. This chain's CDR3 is CSARGEGPYEQYF. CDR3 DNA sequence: TGCAGTGCTAGAGGAGAAGGTCCCTACGAGCAGTACTTC.

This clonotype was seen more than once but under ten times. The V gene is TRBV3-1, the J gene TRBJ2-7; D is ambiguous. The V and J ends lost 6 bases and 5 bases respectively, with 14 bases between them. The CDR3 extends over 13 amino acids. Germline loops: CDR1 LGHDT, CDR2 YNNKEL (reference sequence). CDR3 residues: CASSSGLRDEQYF. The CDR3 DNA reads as TGTGCCAGCAGTTCCGGTTTGCGAGACGAGCAGTACTTC.

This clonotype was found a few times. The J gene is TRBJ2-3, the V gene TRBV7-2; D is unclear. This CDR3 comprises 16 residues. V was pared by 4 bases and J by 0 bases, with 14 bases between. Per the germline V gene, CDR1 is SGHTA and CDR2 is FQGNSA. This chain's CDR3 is CASSSPSWVSTDTQYF. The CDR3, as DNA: TGTGCCAGCAGCTCACCCTCTTGGGTAAGCACAGATACGCAGTATTTT.

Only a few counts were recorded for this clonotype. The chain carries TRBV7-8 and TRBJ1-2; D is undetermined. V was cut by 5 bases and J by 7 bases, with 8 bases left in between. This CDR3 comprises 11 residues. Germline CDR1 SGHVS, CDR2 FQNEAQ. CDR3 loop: CASSSLGGYTF. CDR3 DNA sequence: TGTGCCAGCAGCAGCCTTGGTGGCTACACCTTC.

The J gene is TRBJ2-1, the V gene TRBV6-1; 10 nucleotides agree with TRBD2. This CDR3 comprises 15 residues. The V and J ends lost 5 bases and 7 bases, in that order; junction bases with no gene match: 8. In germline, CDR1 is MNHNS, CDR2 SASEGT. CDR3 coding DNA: TGTGCCAGCAGTCCCCTAGCGGGGGCTAGAAATGAGCAGTTCTTC. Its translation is CASSPLAGARNEQFF.